This TCR beta chain was sequenced in a study of shared clonotypes between healthy human individuals. Overall study: The cohort comprised a couple of women and a few men. Their ages spanned 18 to 49 years.

The CDR3 covers 15 residues. The V end was cut by 0 bases, the J end by 0 bases, with 8 bases between. In germline, CDR1 is ENHRY, CDR2 SYGVKD. About this clone itself: The same CDR3 can be traced to other DNA sequences in this sample.

Clones were sequenced by immunoSEQ multiplex PCR, and TCRdb holds only the in-frame ones, with some missing. The sample contains 2 million to 2.5 million clones, approximately 90% of which appear only once. The TCR originated in a man younger than 30 in good health. Some clones in this sample may be carry-over from other donors' samples. The rearrangement joins TRBV10-3 to TRBJ1-1; D is perhaps TRBD1 (6 bases). Sequenced input: naive CD4+ T cells from PBMCs. Subset specified: CD45RA+ positively selected. This CDR3 reads CAISESGGLNTEAFF. In DNA form, the CDR3 reads TGTGCCATCAGTGAGTCGGGGGGCTTGAACACTGAAGCTTTCTTT.